This T cell receptor beta chain was documented in a study of blood T cell repertoires in COVID-19. In the study overall: Samples taken during acute and convalescent COVID-19 were collected in the United States, Italy and Spain.

Germline values: CDR1 LGHDT, CDR2 YNNKEL (reference sequence). The CDR3 contains 14 residues. V dropped 4 bases and J dropped 4; count of bases not matched to a gene: 5. Only in-frame clones appear in the TCRdb table, and some are missing; sequencing was by immunoSEQ multiplex PCR. The table records under 250,000 clones, around 80% of them present only once. The cohort comprised adults aged 18 to 89 years residing in some 24 US areas. Clinical histories supplied by participants themselves formed the basis of cohort assignment. Either two negative PCRs, clearance, or symptom resolution qualified Cohort 3 donors as recovered.

This sequence originates from a man in his 60s who had recovered from COVID-19. Sequences were obtained from PBMCs or T cells enriched from blood (not recorded which). The rearrangement links TRBV3-1 (or the pseudogene TRBV3-2) to TRBJ1-2, with 8 positions matching TRBD1. The CDR3 nucleotides read TGTGCCAGCAGCCGAGAAGACAGGGGCTATGGCTACACCTTC. Translated: CASSREDRGYGYTF.